A selection of T cell receptor beta chains follows, all from one sample in a study of blood T cell repertoires in COVID-19. The data were produced by immunoSEQ multiplex PCR, yet TCRdb's version contains in-frame clones alone and is incomplete. The sample consists of about 300,000 clones, about 88% of them appearing once. The sequencing sample was made of peripheral blood. The receptors here all came from a human donor with COVID-19, enrolled during active disease. The donor label of this sample is uncertain. Both conserved end residues are part of each CDR3. Each record gives: V gene, J gene, clone size, D gene, CDR3 DNA, CDR3 protein. D genes are given only for firm matches. Size values are once, few and many counts, or a class for expanded clones, and some rows have none.

>TRBV7-6|TRBJ2-5|NA|NA
TGTGCCAGCAGCCCATCTTGGCGGTCCTCCCAAGAGACCCAGTACTTC
CASSPSWRSSQETQYF
>TRBV16|TRBJ2-7|NA|NA
TGTGCCAGCAGCCCAACGACAGGCCCATTGGCCTCCTACGAGCAGTACTTC
CASSPTTGPLASYEQYF
>TRBV28|TRBJ1-1|NA|NA
TGTGCCAGCAGGAGTAGCGGAAACCTGGAAGCTTTCTTT
CASRSSGNLEAFF
>TRBV19|TRBJ2-2|NA|NA
TGTGCCAGTAGCGCCCAACGGACCGGGGAGCTGTTTTTT
CASSAQRTGELFF
>TRBV2|TRBJ2-1|NA|TRBD1
TGTGCCAGCACTATTAGACAGGGCCGGAGAAATGAGCAGTTCTTC
CASTIRQGRRNEQFF
>TRBV5-6|TRBJ2-5|NA|TRBD2
TGTGCCAGCAGCCCGGGACTAGCGGGGCTCCAAGAGACCCAGTACTTC
CASSPGLAGLQETQYF
>TRBV5-1|TRBJ2-7|NA|TRBD2
TGCGCCAGCAGTCCTGGGCCAAGCGGGAGTGTCAACGAGCAGTACTTC
CASSPGPSGSVNEQYF
>TRBV4-2|TRBJ2-1|NA|NA
TGTGCCAGCAGCCCCCATAGCGGACCCTCCTCCTACAATGAGCAGTTCTTC
CASSPHSGPSSYNEQFF
>TRBV28|TRBJ1-5|NA|TRBD1
TGTGCCAGCAGTTGGACAGGGGTCAATCAGCCCCAGCATTTT
CASSWTGVNQPQHF
>TRBV10-1|TRBJ2-5|NA|TRBD1
TGCGCCATTTTCTCTCTCTATTTGACAGGGGGCGTAGAGACCCAGTACTTC
CAIFSLYLTGGVETQYF
>TRBV28|TRBJ1-6|NA|NA
TGTGCCAGCCGAGGGATTATGGATTCACCCCTCCACTTT
CASRGIMDSPLHF
>TRBV13|TRBJ1-2|NA|NA
TGTGCCAGCAGCTTCGGTAGGAGGGGCCCGGATTTCTATGGCTACACCTTC
CASSFGRRGPDFYGYTF
>TRBV3-1/TRBV3-2|TRBJ1-4|NA|TRBD1
TGTGCCAGCAGCCAAGTAGGGGGCGGGGAACTGTTTTTT
CASSQVGGGELFF
>TRBV2|TRBJ2-5|NA|NA
TGTGCCAGCAGTGAAGGCGCTTACGGAGGGGAGACCCAGTACTTC
CASSEGAYGGETQYF
>TRBV5-1|TRBJ1-1|NA|NA
TGCGCCAGCAGCTTGGATCAGGGCACAATGGCTTTCTTT
CASSLDQGTMAFF
>TRBV24-1|TRBJ1-2|NA|TRBD1
TGTGCCACCAGTGATACGGGACAGGGCGGTGGCTACACCTTC
CATSDTGQGGGYTF
>TRBV6-5|TRBJ1-5|NA|TRBD1
TGTGCCAGCAGTTCCACCCCAGGGGGCAGCAATCAGCCCCAGCATTTT
CASSSTPGGSNQPQHF
>TRBV5-1|TRBJ2-2|once|NA
TGCGCCAGCAGCTTGGGGGCGGGGTTCAACACCGGGGAGCTGTTTTTT
CASSLGAGFNTGELFF
>TRBV19|TRBJ1-2|NA|NA
TGTGCCAGTCTTAGACAGCCTCAAGATGTTGGCTACACCTTC
CASLRQPQDVGYTF
>TRBV28|TRBJ1-5|NA|NA
TGTGCCAGCAGTTTTTTAGGGGAGGGGGTCAGCCCCCAGCATTTT
CASSFLGEGVSPQHF
>TRBV28|TRBJ1-2|once|NA
TGTGCCAGCAACGAGGTAAATAACTATGGCTACACCTTC
CASNEVNNYGYTF
>TRBV11-2|TRBJ2-3|NA|TRBD1
TGTGCCAGCAGCCTTCTGACAGGGGTCAGCACAGATACGCAGTATTTT
CASSLLTGVSTDTQYF
>TRBV27|TRBJ2-3|NA|TRBD2
TGTGCCAGCAGTTTATCGAGGGGACTAGCGGGGCGCCGGTCGTCAGATACGCAGTATTTT
CASSLSRGLAGRRSSDTQYF
>TRBV7-2|TRBJ1-2|NA|NA
TGTGCCAGCAGCTTAGGGGGGGGCAACTATGGCTACACCTTC
CASSLGGGNYGYTF
>TRBV2|TRBJ2-2|few|NA
TGTGCCAGCAGTGAATGGGCATCATCGACCGGGGAGCTGTTTTTT
CASSEWASSTGELFF
>TRBV28|TRBJ2-5|NA|NA
TGTGCCAGCAGTTTAATGCAGAATCAAGAGACCCAGTACTTC
CASSLMQNQETQYF
>TRBV12-3/TRBV12-4|TRBJ2-7|once|NA
TGTGCCAGCAGTTTTCACGGTCACGAGCAGTACTTC
CASSFHGHEQYF
>TRBV15|TRBJ2-4|NA|TRBD2
TGTGCCACCAGCAGGGGGGTAGCGGGGCAACAGTACTTC
CATSRGVAGQQYF
>TRBV2|TRBJ2-3|NA|NA
TGTGCCAGCAGGGGGGACATAAACACAGATACGCAGTATTTT
CASRGDINTDTQYF
>TRBV19|TRBJ1-1|NA|NA
TGTGCCAGTAGGAGACAGCAGATGAACACTGAAGCTTTCTTT
CASRRQQMNTEAFF
>TRBV28|TRBJ2-3|NA|TRBD1
TGTGCCAGCAGTTCCCAAATCGGGACAGGGGGCACAGATACGCAGTATTTT
CASSSQIGTGGTDTQYF
>TRBV6-5|TRBJ2-7|NA|TRBD1
TGTGCCAGCAGTAGACGACAGGGGCAGCTCGAGCAGTACTTC
CASSRRQGQLEQYF
>TRBV19|TRBJ2-7|medium-sized|TRBD2
TGTGCCAGTAGTATGGGGCTAGCGGACCGCGAGCAGTACTTC
CASSMGLADREQYF
>TRBV28|TRBJ1-1|NA|NA
TGTGCCAGCAGCCTCTCGAGGACTGAAGCTTTCTTT
CASSLSRTEAFF
>TRBV28|TRBJ1-5|few|TRBD1
TGTGCCAGCAGTTCCCCAAGGACAGGGGAGGATCAGCCCCAGCATTTT
CASSSPRTGEDQPQHF
>TRBV9|TRBJ2-3|NA|TRBD2
TGTGCCAGCAGCGGAAAGACTAGCGGGGCGCCGTCAAGCACAGATACGCAGTATTTT
CASSGKTSGAPSSTDTQYF
>TRBV5-5|TRBJ1-1|NA|NA
TGTGCCAGCAGCTTCCCCCCGGGGGGGGCTGGCACTGAAGCTTTCTTT
CASSFPPGGAGTEAFF
>TRBV27|TRBJ2-7|NA|TRBD1
TGTGCCAGCAGCCCTCAGGGACAGGGCTACGAGCAGTACTTC
CASSPQGQGYEQYF
>TRBV9|TRBJ1-1|NA|NA
TGTGCCAGCAGCCCAACCGGGATAATGAACACTGAAGCTTTCTTT
CASSPTGIMNTEAFF
>TRBV7-8|TRBJ1-6|NA|NA
TGTGCCAGCAAGCAGGAATTCTCCTATAATTCACCCCTCCACTTT
CASKQEFSYNSPLHF
>TRBV15|TRBJ1-3|NA|TRBD1
TGTGCCACCAGCGTCGGGACAGGGCTCTCTGGAAACACCATATATTTT
CATSVGTGLSGNTIYF
>TRBV19|TRBJ1-2|NA|NA
TGTGCCAGTAGTATTAGCGGGACCTATGGCTACACCTTC
CASSISGTYGYTF
>TRBV2|TRBJ1-2|NA|TRBD1
TGTGCCAGCAGTCGGGACAGCTACACCTCTAACTATGGCTACACCTTC
CASSRDSYTSNYGYTF
>TRBV6-5|TRBJ2-7|NA|NA
TGTGCCAGCAGACGCCCTACTAGAGAAGAACAGTACTTC
CASRRPTREEQYF
>TRBV7-2|TRBJ2-2|NA|TRBD2
TGTGCCAGCAGCCAAACTAGCGGGAACACCGGGGAGCTGTTTTTT
CASSQTSGNTGELFF
>TRBV7-3|TRBJ1-1|NA|NA
TGTGCCAGCAGCTTCGGCCCAGGGGTACTCACTGAAGCTTTCTTT
CASSFGPGVLTEAFF
>TRBV6-5|TRBJ2-7|NA|TRBD2
TGTGCCAGCACTAAAGGACTAGCGCCCGCCGACGAGCAGTACTTC
CASTKGLAPADEQYF
>TRBV5-1|TRBJ2-1|NA|NA
TGCGCCAGCAGCTTGGACATGAGGAGGAATGAGCAGTTCTTC
CASSLDMRRNEQFF
>TRBV25-1|TRBJ1-2|NA|TRBD1
TGTGCCAGCAGTTCGACAGGGCTCTATGGCTACACCTTC
CASSSTGLYGYTF
>TRBV11-1|TRBJ2-1|NA|NA
TGTGCCAGCAGTCAGGACGGGAGCTCCTACAATGAGCAGTTCTTC
CASSQDGSSYNEQFF
>TRBV5-4|TRBJ1-1|once|TRBD1
TGTGCCAGCAGCTGGGACAGGGCGGACACTGAAGCTTTCTTT
CASSWDRADTEAFF
>TRBV11-1|TRBJ1-1|NA|NA
TGTGCCAGCAGCCACGGAGGGGACACTGAAGCTTTCTTT
CASSHGGDTEAFF
>TRBV2|TRBJ2-3|NA|NA
TGTGCCAGCAGTGTGCGGGATACGCAGTATTTT
CASSVRDTQYF
>TRBV6-5|TRBJ2-1|NA|NA
TGTGCCAGCAGTTCCCTTCAGAAGCAGTTCTTC
CASSSLQKQFF
>TRBV6-6|TRBJ1-5|few|TRBD1
TGTGCCAGCAGTTTTAGACAGGGGAGCGTTCAGCCCCAGCATTTT
CASSFRQGSVQPQHF
>TRBV19|TRBJ2-1|NA|TRBD2
TGTGCCAGCAACAATCGACTAGCGGGCTACAATGAGCAGTTCTTC
CASNNRLAGYNEQFF